The clone carrying this TCR beta chain was seen a few times. Its antigen is not identified. This specimen belongs to a study of T cells after yellow fever vaccination. Study in general: Researchers used SMART-Seq v4 Ultra Low Input to prepare fractions that had low cell numbers.

General study points: Post-booster repertoires contained most primary-vaccination clones again (about 95% CD4, less than 90% CD8). It was the secondary response that reached its peak faster, day 5 versus 15, but it was weaker.

Universal primer sites and UMIs were introduced during 5'RACE template-switching synthesis of TCR cDNA. One entry per CDR3 protein, called by TCRdb with MiXCR from the 5' RACE reads. The data show hundreds of thousands of distinct CDR3 sequences, roughly 14% seen once. The sequence came from a man aged 25-45 years who received the YFV17D yellow fever vaccine. This material consisted of PBMCs, taken on the day of the yellow fever booster vaccination.

The DNA of the CDR3 is TGTGCCAGCAGCCCCCCTGGGCTAGATACGCAGTATTTT. This encodes CASSPPGLDTQYF. This chain connects TRBV7-9 to TRBJ2-3; D unclear. Germline-derived CDR1 and CDR2 are SEHNR and FQNEAQ (reference sequence). V was cut by 5 bases and J by 5 bases, with 11 bases left in between. The CDR3 sequence is 13 residues long.